This T cell receptor (beta chain) was captured by sequencing in a study of blood T cell repertoires in COVID-19. The sample holds a few counts of this clone. Using immunoSEQ multiplex PCR, the repertoire was profiled, and TCRdb retains in-frame clones only, with some absent. This repertoire shows roughly 240,000 clones, about 83% found once; its top ten account for 2% to 2.5%. Cohorts were determined from participant-reported clinical history. Donors of Cohort 3 who recovered were those that had two negative PCRs, clearance, or symptom resolution. The sequenced sample consisted of PBMCs or T cells enriched from blood (not recorded which). The sequence came from a woman aged 45-65 years who had recovered from COVID-19.

In DNA, the CDR3 is TGTGCCAGCAGCTTAAATTGGGCCAAGCCGCAGATGAACACTGAAGCTTTCTTT. Translated, it gives CASSLNWAKPQMNTEAFF. The chain is built from TRBV11-2 and TRBJ1-1, with D unresolved. Germline V gene sequence: CDR1 SGHAT, CDR2 FQNNGV. The CDR3 spans 18 residues. The V end was cut by 2 bases, the J end by 0 bases, with 19 bases between.